The 12 T cell receptor beta chains reported below all come from one sample, sequenced in a study of chemoradiotherapy in HPV16-positive cancers (dated by TCRdb to between 2021 and 2024). The library was prepared using the immunoSEQ multiplex PCR assay. TCRdb holds this immuneACCESS table with in-frame rearrangements only. Some clones are missing; in checked studies, unresolved V genes explain under half, and the rest has no known cause. Here the sample has about 12,000 clones; around 85% occur a single time. Of the sample, 5.8% is held by the ten largest clones. Sequencing was performed on blood, taken from a patient who underwent chemoradiotherapy. The receptors here all came from a human donor with HPV-associated anogenital cancer.

The chain joins TRBV21-1 to TRBJ2-7; the D segment call TRBD2 is taken from the table without a DNA check. TRBV21-1 is reported as a pseudogene. The CDR3 covers 16 residues. The CDR3 sequence is CASILLTGGRSYEQYV. CDR3 nucleotide sequence: TGTGCCAGCATTTTACTGACAGGCGGGAGATCCTACGAGCAGTACGTC.

The chain carries TRBV6-5 and TRBJ1-2; TRBD1 matches at 8 bases. V lost 2 bases to trimming and J lost 7 bases; unmatched junction nucleotides: 12. The germline gives CDR1 MNHEY, CDR2 SVGAGI. The CDR3 has 16 residues. The DNA for the CDR3 is TGTGCCAGCAGTTACCGAAGCCAGGGACAGGACGCTGGCTACACCTTC. Amino acids: CASSYRSQGQDAGYTF.

Remarks on this clone: A junction boundary mismatches the germline segment, possibly from a read error. The chain couples TRBV9 to TRBJ2-2; 10 bases map to TRBD1. Looked up from germline, CDR1 is SGDLS and CDR2 is YYNGEE. CDR3 length: 16 residues. As DNA, the CDR3 is TGTGCCAGCAGCGCCTCGACAGGGGGCGTTCGGGGGGTGCTGTTTTTT. Its translation: CASSASTGGVRGVLFF.

This clone was seen just once. The chain combines TRBV19 with TRBJ1-2; no reliable D call. The CDR3 is 13 residues long. The ends were cut back, 4 bases at V and 2 bases at J, with 8 bases in the middle. The V gene's germline CDR1 is LNHDA and CDR2 SQIVND (reference sequence). The CDR3, as DNA: TGTGCCAGTAGTAACCGGCTGAACTATGGCTACACCTTC. This codes for CASSNRLNYGYTF.

Here the CDR3 DNA reads TGTGCCAGCAGCCTTGCACTCCTCTATGGCTACACCTTC. This sequence encodes CASSLALLYGYTF. The rearrangement uses TRBV28 and TRBJ1-2; D remains unclear. V shed 6 bases and J shed 4 bases, with 12 bases lying between them. CDR3 length: 13 amino acids. CDR1 and CDR2 from the germline V gene are MDHEN and SYDVKM.

This rearrangement joins TRBV7-2 to TRBJ2-4; D unclear. The CDR3 is 14 residues long. CDR1 is SGHTA, CDR2 FQGNSA, per germline. V was cut by 3 bases and J by 2 bases, with 8 bases left in between. DNA of the CDR3: TGTGCCAGCAGCTTGGGCGGTTCCAAAAACATTCAGTACTTC. Translated, it gives CASSLGGSKNIQYF.

The V call is TRBV29-1, the J call TRBJ2-7, with 7 bases lining up with TRBD2. This CDR3 is 11 amino acids long. Looked up from germline, CDR1 is SQVTM and CDR2 is ANQGSEA. The ends lost 4 bases at V and 4 bases at J; junction bases unmatched: 1. Here the CDR3 reads CSVVGGYEQYF. CDR3 nucleotide sequence: TGCAGCGTTGTCGGGGGGTACGAGCAGTACTTC.

The V and J genes are TRBV2 and TRBJ1-5; D is perhaps TRBD1 (5 bases). The CDR3 loop spans 13 amino acids. V lost 4 bases to trimming and J lost 6 bases, with 10 bases between them. Germline-derived CDR1 and CDR2 are SNHLY and FYNNEI. As DNA, the CDR3 is TGTGCCAGCAGTGGGGGGGGGTCTCAGCCCCAGCATTTT. Residues: CASSGGGSQPQHF.

This sequence joins TRBV11-3 and TRBJ1-2; no definite D call. The CDR3 extends over 12 amino acids. V lost 3 bases, J lost 5 bases, and 7 bases lay in between. CDR1 is SGHNT and CDR2 is YENEEA in the germline V gene. CDR3 DNA: TGTGCCAGCAGCTTCGGGAATTATGGCTACACCTTC. Translating it yields CASSFGNYGYTF.

This clone was found once. V gene TRBV9 combines with J gene TRBJ2-3, with D possibly being TRBD2 (7 bases). V gave up 0 bases and J gave up 6 bases, with 17 bases separating them. Germline values: CDR1 SGDLS, CDR2 YYNGEE. The CDR3 loop spans 16 amino acids. CDR3 coding DNA: TGTGCCAGCAGCGTAGATCCAAGGGGGGGCAGCGATACGCAGTATTTT. The encoded protein is CASSVDPRGGSDTQYF.

This chain uses TRBV23-1 with TRBJ2-5, with D unresolved. TRBV23-1 is identified as an open reading frame with a role that is uncertain. CDR3 length: 12 residues. V was pared by 7 bases and J by 0 bases, with 6 bases between. The CDR3 here is CASTLHQETQYF. CDR3 DNA sequence: TGCGCCAGCACACTACACCAAGAGACCCAGTACTTC.

This clone is a singleton in its sample. At one boundary the junction diverges from the germline segment, which might be a read error. The gene calls are TRBV30 and TRBJ1-1, with D perhaps TRBD1 (6 bases). Germline V gene lookup returns CDR1 GTSNPN and CDR2 SVGIG (reference sequence). This CDR3 has 13 amino acids. For the CDR3, the DNA is TGTGCCTGGAGCCCGGACAGTTCCGGACGGCGGATCTTT. Its translation: CAWSPDSSGRRIF.